These 29 T cell receptor beta chains came from one sample sequenced in a study of blood T cell repertoires in COVID-19. Clones were read by immunoSEQ multiplex PCR, and TCRdb kept only the in-frame ones, dropping some. Among about 230,000 clones, roughly 83% were seen once, and the ten largest hold approximately 2.5%. Sequencing used peripheral blood. The receptors were gathered from a woman in her 70s with active or convalescent COVID-19.

The V gene is TRBV7-6, the J gene TRBJ2-1; tentative D call: TRBD1 (6 bases). V was clipped by 8 bases and J by 2 bases, with 19 bases between them. The CDR3 extends over 16 amino acids. CDR1 is SGHVS, CDR2 FNYEAQ, per germline. CDR3 sequence (DNA): TGTGCCAGCTCCCAATTTGGGGGCTCGACCTACAATGAGCAGTTCTTC. Translation: CASSQFGGSTYNEQFF.

This chain joins TRBV10-2 and TRBJ1-5, with TRBD1 identical over 8 bases. The CDR3 extends over 15 amino acids. Trimming took 7 bases from V and 5 from J; bases not matched to a gene: 10. The germline V gene has CDR1 WSHSY and CDR2 SAAADI. The CDR3 DNA reads as TGCGCCAGCACCCTCGGACAGGGTGTTGATCAGCCCCAGCATTTT. This sequence encodes CASTLGQGVDQPQHF.

The chain links TRBV9 to TRBJ2-7, with D possibly TRBD1 on 6 matching bases. CDR1 SGDLS and CDR2 YYNGEE come from the germline V gene. CDR3 length: 15 residues. V lost 5 bases and J 5 bases, leaving 20 bases between the germline ends. This CDR3 is CASSLRGTERDEQYF. The DNA for the CDR3 is TGTGCCAGCAGTTTGAGGGGGACGGAACGGGACGAGCAGTACTTC.

This clone came up a few times. The chain couples TRBV3-1 (or the pseudogene TRBV3-2) to TRBJ1-5; D uncertain. The CDR3 length is 15 residues. With 4 bases removed from V and 4 bases from J, the gap between germline ends came to 14 bases. CDR1 LGHDT and CDR2 YNNKEL come from the germline V gene (reference sequence). CDR3: CASSPTSGRNQPQHF. The CDR3 bases are TGTGCCAGCAGCCCAACGTCCGGGAGGAATCAGCCCCAGCATTTT.

The V gene is TRBV28, the J gene TRBJ1-3; TRBD1 aligns across 9 bases. The CDR3 is 15 amino acids. The germline gives CDR1 MDHEN, CDR2 SYDVKM. Unmatched junction bases numbered 6, after V lost 6 bases and J lost 3 bases. The CDR3 DNA reads as TGTGCCAGCAGCACCGGGACAGGGAGTGGAAACACCATATATTTT. This codes for CASSTGTGSGNTIYF.

This sequence joins TRBV2 and TRBJ1-1; possible D gene TRBD1, 5 bases. Germline CDR1 is SNHLY and CDR2 is FYNNEI. Between the trimmed V and J ends, which lost 5 bases and 1 base, there was a span of 8 bases. This CDR3 comprises 13 residues. The CDR3 sequence: CASSTGPNTEAFF. The DNA for the CDR3 is TGTGCCAGCAGTACAGGACCGAACACTGAAGCTTTCTTT.

V gene TRBV5-1 combines with J gene TRBJ1-2; the match to TRBD1 covers 12 bases. This CDR3 has 16 residues. CDR1 SGHRS and CDR2 YFSETQ come from the germline V gene. Trimming removed 4 bases from V and 6 bases from J; junction bases left unmatched: 10. DNA of the CDR3: TGCGCCAGCAGCAGGGGACAGGGGGCGCGGAGCGATGGCTACACCTTC. It specifies CASSRGQGARSDGYTF.

In DNA, the CDR3 is TGTGCCAGCAGTACCGGACAGTATAACACTGAAGCTTTCTTT. The encoded protein is CASSTGQYNTEAFF. The chain joins TRBV6-5 to TRBJ1-1, with D tentatively TRBD1 (6 bases). The V and J ends lost 5 bases and 2 bases respectively, with 12 bases between them. The CDR3 has 14 residues. Germline values: CDR1 MNHEY, CDR2 SVGAGI.

This chain uses TRBV18 with TRBJ2-5; 7 bases fit TRBD2. CDR3 length: 15 amino acids. CDR1 and CDR2 (germline): KGHSH, LQKENI. After removal of 3 bases from V and 0 bases from J, the junction contained 4 bases not matched to a gene. The CDR3 here is CASSPASGYQETQYF. CDR3 sequence (DNA): TGTGCCAGCTCACCGGCTAGCGGTTACCAAGAGACCCAGTACTTC.

The rearrangement joins TRBV6-4 to TRBJ1-6; tentatively, D is TRBD1 (6 bases). The V gene's germline CDR1 is MRHNA and CDR2 SNTAGT. Trimming pared 2 bases from V and 10 bases from J, leaving 9 bases between. There are 13 residues in the CDR3. The DNA of the CDR3 is TGTGCCAGCAGTGACGGGGGCAGGTCACCCCTCCACTTT. Translation gives CASSDGGRSPLHF.

The chain's CDR3 is CASRLTGPPGNTIYF. The DNA of the CDR3 is TGTGCCAGCAGGTTGACAGGCCCTCCTGGAAACACCATATATTTT. The rearrangement uses TRBV6-5 and TRBJ1-3; tentative D call: TRBD1 (6 bases). V was cut by 6 bases and J by 2 bases, with 14 bases left in between. Germline CDR1 MNHEY, CDR2 SVGAGI. CDR3 length: 15 residues.

This chain links TRBV5-1 with TRBJ1-4; the D gene is possibly TRBD1 (5 bases). Deletions cut 4 bases from V and 7 bases from J, with 20 bases between. Germline CDR1 and CDR2: SGHRS and YFSETQ. The CDR3 has 16 residues. In nucleotides, the CDR3 is TGCGCCAGCAGCAAACAACCACAGGCGGCTGGTGAAAAACTGTTTTTT. Protein: CASSKQPQAAGEKLFF. Full variable domain (missing parts from reference TRBV5-1 and TRBJ1-4): KAGVTQTPRYLIKTRGQQVTLSCSPISGHRSVSWYQQTPGQGLQFLFEYFSETQRNKGNFPGRFSGRQFSNSRSEMNVSTLELGDSALYLCASSKQPQAAGEKLFFGSGTQLSVL.

This clone was observed a single time. The gene calls are TRBV28 and TRBJ1-4; no firm D call. Trimming shortened V by 3 bases and J by 0 bases, and 8 bases separated the two germline ends. Germline V gives CDR1 MDHEN, CDR2 SYDVKM. The CDR3 is made up of 15 amino acids. CDR3 residues: CASSFSGATNEKLFF. The CDR3 DNA follows: TGTGCCAGCAGTTTCTCCGGTGCAACTAATGAAAAACTGTTTTTT.

The chain recombines TRBV6-1 with TRBJ2-1, with 10 bases matching TRBD2. The CDR3 runs to 17 residues. V was clipped by 3 bases and J by 2 bases; unmatched bases: 7. Germline assignment: CDR1 MNHNS and CDR2 SASEGT. DNA for the CDR3: TGTGCCAGCAGTGACCCCAGCGGGGGGGCCGCCTACAATGAGCAGTTCTTC. The encoded protein is CASSDPSGGAAYNEQFF.

V is TRBV2 and J is TRBJ1-4; D unclear. Between the trimmed V and J ends, which lost 7 bases and 4 bases, there was a span of 10 bases. Germline CDR1 SNHLY, CDR2 FYNNEI. The CDR3 has 13 amino acids. The CDR3 DNA reads as TGTGCCAGCATCACAGCCGGTAATGAAAAACTGTTTTTT. Translation gives CASITAGNEKLFF.

This clone was recorded once. This chain uses TRBV18 with TRBJ2-3, with D unclear. The V gene's germline CDR1 is KGHSH and CDR2 LQKENI. The CDR3 extends over 14 amino acids. The germline V and J ends were trimmed by 3 bases and 4 bases, with 11 bases remaining between them. The CDR3 reads CASSPGYEPDTQYF. The CDR3 DNA is TGTGCCAGCTCACCCGGGTACGAGCCAGATACGCAGTATTTT.

This rearrangement joins TRBV12-3 or TRBV12-4 to TRBJ1-1; D unclear. The CDR3 sequence is 13 residues long. V was clipped by 3 bases and J by 1 base, with 6 bases between them. The CDR3 DNA reads as TGTGCCAGCAGTTTGTTGAGGAACACTGAAGCTTTCTTT. Translating gives CASSLLRNTEAFF.

This rearrangement joins TRBV18 to TRBJ2-2; 11 bases align to TRBD2. The CDR3 covers 16 residues. Germline CDR1 is KGHSH and CDR2 is LQKENI. The V segment lost 4 bases and the J segment 0 bases; nucleotides outside the gene matches: 1. The CDR3 protein is CASSLGLAANTGELFF. The CDR3 DNA reads TGTGCCAGCTCACTGGGACTAGCGGCGAACACCGGGGAGCTGTTTTTT.

This chain connects TRBV6-5 to TRBJ2-7; 11 bases match TRBD2. V shed 5 bases, J shed 5 bases, and the junction held 5 bases outside the gene matches. Germline CDR1 MNHEY, CDR2 SVGAGI. CDR3 length equals 14 residues. The CDR3 coding sequence is TGTGCCAGCAGTCCACTAGCGGGAGCGGACGAGCAGTACTTC. It is translated as CASSPLAGADEQYF.

V and J are TRBV5-1 and TRBJ2-2, with D perhaps TRBD2 (5 bases). The CDR3 sequence is 18 residues long. Germline CDR1 reads SGHRS; CDR2 reads YFSETQ. The V and J ends lost 0 bases and 0 bases respectively, with 15 bases between them. The CDR3 here is CASSLVPTAGANTGELFF. CDR3 DNA: TGCGCCAGCAGCTTGGTCCCGACGGCCGGGGCGAACACCGGGGAGCTGTTTTTT.

The gene calls are TRBV18 and TRBJ2-7; 11 bases fit TRBD1. The CDR3 consists of 15 residues. The V gene end was trimmed by 5 bases and the J gene end by 3 bases; junction bases not matched to a gene: 6. Germline V CDR1 and CDR2: KGHSH, LQKENI. The CDR3 loop is CASSLRGTGGYEQYF. The CDR3 nucleotides are TGTGCCAGCTCATTAAGGGGGACAGGGGGCTACGAGCAGTACTTC.

This chain uses TRBV2 with TRBJ1-1; 7 bases line up with TRBD1. The junction had 5 bases not matched to a gene; V was cut back by 10 bases and J by 0 bases. Germline V gene sequence: CDR1 SNHLY, CDR2 FYNNEI. This CDR3 region has 13 residues. The CDR3 loop is CAMPRGLNTEAFF. The CDR3 bases are TGTGCCATGCCCAGGGGGTTGAACACTGAAGCTTTCTTT.

The chain uses TRBV6-2 or TRBV6-3 and TRBJ2-7, with 7 bases that match TRBD2. The germline V gene encodes CDR1 MNHEY and CDR2 SVGEGT. The V and J ends lost 7 bases and 3 bases, in that order; junction bases with no gene match: 15. This CDR3 is built from 16 residues. CDR3 sequence (DNA): TGTGCCAGCAACCCGTTCCTCAGCGGGGCGTTCTACGAGCAGTACTTC. This codes for CASNPFLSGAFYEQYF.

The chain combines TRBV10-1 with TRBJ2-5; D not resolved. The CDR3 is 15 amino acids. The V gene lost 2 bases and the J gene lost 4 bases, with 14 bases spanning the gap. From germline, CDR1 is WNHNN and CDR2 SYGVQD (reference sequence). The CDR3 bases are TGCGCCAGCAGTGAGAATAACGCGCGGCTAGAGACCCAGTACTTC. Encoded protein: CASSENNARLETQYF.

This clone was found once. The rearrangement joins TRBV9 to TRBJ1-2, with D hard to call. This CDR3 is built from 14 residues. From germline, CDR1 is SGDLS and CDR2 YYNGEE. With 0 bases removed from V and 8 bases from J, the gap between germline ends came to 14 bases. The CDR3 is CASSVGAGSLGYTF. The CDR3 DNA reads TGTGCCAGCAGCGTAGGCGCGGGATCCTTAGGCTACACCTTC.

The J gene is TRBJ1-3, the V gene TRBV5-5; 8 nucleotides match TRBD1. CDR1 is SGHKS, CDR2 YYEKEE, per germline (reference sequence). The ends lost 5 bases at V and 0 bases at J; junction bases unmatched: 4. The CDR3 totals 15 residues. DNA for the CDR3: TGTGCCAGCAGTTCCACAGGGGGCTCTGGAAACACCATATATTTT. Translation gives CASSSTGGSGNTIYF.

The V call is TRBV18, the J call TRBJ2-3; 7 nucleotides align to TRBD1. This CDR3 comprises 15 residues. J gave up 4 bases and V 5 bases, and 9 bases lay outside the gene matches. CDR1 is KGHSH and CDR2 is LQKENI in the germline V gene. DNA for the CDR3: TGTGCCAGCTCATTGGGACAGTCCCAAGCAGATACGCAGTATTTT. It translates to CASSLGQSQADTQYF.

This sequence joins TRBV18 and TRBJ2-7; maybe TRBD1 (6 bases). Per the germline V gene, CDR1 is KGHSH and CDR2 is LQKENI. Trimming cost V 1 base and J 10 bases, with 14 bases left between them. The CDR3 consists of 13 residues. The CDR3 reads CASSPQDRTGQYF. The CDR3, as DNA: TGTGCCAGCTCACCACAAGACAGGACGGGACAGTACTTC.

The rearrangement joins TRBV2 to TRBJ2-6; D is possibly TRBD1 (5 bases). The CDR3 extends over 16 amino acids. Germline-derived CDR1 and CDR2 are SNHLY and FYNNEI. With 10 bases removed from V and 5 bases from J, the gap between germline ends came to 21 bases. CDR3: CAKGHALVWRANVLTF. CDR3 nucleotide sequence: TGTGCCAAAGGACATGCTCTGGTTTGGAGGGCCAACGTCCTGACTTTC.